The rows below give T cell receptor beta chains drawn from one sample of a study of blood T cell repertoires in COVID-19. Libraries were prepared by immunoSEQ multiplex PCR; TCRdb keeps only in-frame clonotypes and omits some of them. Found here are approximately 270,000 clones, about 91% of them singletons; the top ten hold around 6.5%. Sequencing input: peripheral blood. The receptor set was obtained from a woman between 25 and 40 years old with COVID-19, enrolled during active disease. Both conserved end residues are part of each CDR3.

V gene | CDR3 protein
TRBV6-2/TRBV6-3 | CASSYSRGGGETQYF
TRBV5-1 | CASSYSGGGTDTQYF
TRBV2 | CASSRYQGGEKLFF
TRBV30 | CAWSVRGYNEQFF
TRBV5-4 | CATKGGSGANVLTF
TRBV28 | CASSPVGMGGEKLFF
TRBV4-3 | CASSHHVPGENTGELFF
TRBV5-5 | CASSLGLAGGLSEQFF
TRBV28 | CASSLSLGGGGYTF
TRBV6-6 | CASSSQGQGANQPQHF
TRBV7-9 | CASSSPGQYDGYTF
TRBV15 | CATSRLEGLAGEQFF
TRBV5-4 | CASSSYRDRSYNEQFF
TRBV2 | CASSEEAYSNQPQHF
TRBV7-2 | CASSLAHINQPQHF
TRBV5-1 | CASSFVSGASTDTQYF
TRBV6-5 | CASSYVQGEGQYF
TRBV24-1 | CATSDLQASPAYNEQFF
TRBV2 | CASSMGTGREKLFF
TRBV7-9 | CASSSRQGAGSEAFF
TRBV11-2 | CASSWYRGELDGYTF
TRBV3-1/TRBV3-2 | CASRPDGQEIMNTEAFF
TRBV29-1 | CSVGPTGQTNEKLFF
TRBV9 | CASSFSGRFQETQYF
TRBV16 | CASSQSVSGYNSPLHF
TRBV28 | CASSIDRTYGYTF
TRBV6-1 | CASSEPAGGSTDTQYF
TRBV10-2 | CASRQGSEQYF
TRBV9 | CASSPSGLAGVRYNEQFF
TRBV9 | CASSVAVGQGPDTQYF
TRBV24-1 | CATIQKSAGLAGDEQFF
TRBV4-1 | CASSQGAQGVSYEQYF
TRBV3-1/TRBV3-2 | CASSQGSGEDQETQYF
TRBV6-1 | CASSVPPDWHSYNEQFF
TRBV19 | CASSPGTGGFETQYF
TRBV19 | CASSISGQGMGMDTEAFF
TRBV18 | CASSPMTANTEAFF
TRBV7-9 | CASSPADSRRAETQYF
TRBV11-3 | CASSLEGGRYTEAFF
TRBV4-3 | CASSQDGTGFTSGANVLTF
TRBV7-9 | CASSFLQRGISSYNEQFF
TRBV6-2/TRBV6-3 | CASSFKSGSIGTNTGELFF
TRBV5-6 | CASSRDSGFSYEQYF